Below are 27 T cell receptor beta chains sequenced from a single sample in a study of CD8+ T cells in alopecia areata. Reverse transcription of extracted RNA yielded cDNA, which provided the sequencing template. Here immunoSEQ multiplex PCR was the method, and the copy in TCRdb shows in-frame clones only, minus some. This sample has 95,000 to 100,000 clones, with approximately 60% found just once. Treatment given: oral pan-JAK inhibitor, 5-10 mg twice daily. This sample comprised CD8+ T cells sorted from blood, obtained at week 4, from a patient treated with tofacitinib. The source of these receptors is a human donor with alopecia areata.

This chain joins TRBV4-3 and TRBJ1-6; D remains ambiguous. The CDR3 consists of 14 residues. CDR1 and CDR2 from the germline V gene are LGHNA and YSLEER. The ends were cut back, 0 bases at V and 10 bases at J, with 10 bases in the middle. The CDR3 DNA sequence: TGCGCCAGCAGCCAAGATCCCACCAGGTCACCCCTCCACTTT. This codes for CASSQDPTRSPLHF.

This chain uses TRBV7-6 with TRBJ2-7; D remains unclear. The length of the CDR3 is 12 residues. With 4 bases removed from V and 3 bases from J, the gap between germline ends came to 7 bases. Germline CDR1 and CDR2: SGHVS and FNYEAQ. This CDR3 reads CASSWGNYEQYF. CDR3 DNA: TGTGCCAGCAGCTGGGGAAACTACGAGCAGTACTTC.

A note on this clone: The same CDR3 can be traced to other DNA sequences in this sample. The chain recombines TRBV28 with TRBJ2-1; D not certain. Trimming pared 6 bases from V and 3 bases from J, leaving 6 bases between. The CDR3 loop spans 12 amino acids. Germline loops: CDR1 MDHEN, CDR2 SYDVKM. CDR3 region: CASSPDYNEQFF. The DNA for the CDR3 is TGTGCCAGCAGCCCGGACTACAATGAGCAGTTCTTC.

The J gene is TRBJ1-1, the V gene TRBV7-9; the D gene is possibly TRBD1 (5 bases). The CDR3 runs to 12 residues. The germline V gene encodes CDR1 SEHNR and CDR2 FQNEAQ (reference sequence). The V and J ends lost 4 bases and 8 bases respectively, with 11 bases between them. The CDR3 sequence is CASSWGGVEAFF. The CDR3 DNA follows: TGTGCCAGCAGCTGGGGCGGTGTCGAAGCTTTCTTT.

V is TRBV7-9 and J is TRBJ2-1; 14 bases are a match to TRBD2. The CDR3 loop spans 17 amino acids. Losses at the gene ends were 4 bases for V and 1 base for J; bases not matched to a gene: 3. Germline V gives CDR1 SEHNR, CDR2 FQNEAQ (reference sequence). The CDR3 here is CASSSGLAGESYNEQFF. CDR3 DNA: TGTGCCAGCAGCTCGGGACTAGCGGGAGAGTCCTACAATGAGCAGTTCTTC.

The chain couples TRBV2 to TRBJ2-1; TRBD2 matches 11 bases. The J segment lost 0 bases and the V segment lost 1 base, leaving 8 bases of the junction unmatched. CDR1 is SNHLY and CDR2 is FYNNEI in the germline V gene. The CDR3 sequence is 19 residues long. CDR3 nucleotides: TGTGCCAGCAGTGAAGAAGGGACTAGCGGTCACAGCTCCTACAATGAGCAGTTCTTC. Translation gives CASSEEGTSGHSSYNEQFF. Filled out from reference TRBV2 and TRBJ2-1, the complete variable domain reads EPEVTQTPSHQVTQMGQEVILRCVPISNHLYFYWYRQILGQKVEFLVSFYNNEISEKSEIFDDQFSVERPDGSNFTLKIRSTKLEDSAMYFCASSEEGTSGHSSYNEQFFGPGTRLTVL.

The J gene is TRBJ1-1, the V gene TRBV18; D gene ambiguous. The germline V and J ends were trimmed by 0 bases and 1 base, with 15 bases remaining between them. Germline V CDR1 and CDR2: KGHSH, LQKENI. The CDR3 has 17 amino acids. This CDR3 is CASSPPKLAGTNTEAFF. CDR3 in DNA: TGTGCCAGCTCACCACCGAAGTTGGCGGGAACGAACACTGAAGCTTTCTTT.

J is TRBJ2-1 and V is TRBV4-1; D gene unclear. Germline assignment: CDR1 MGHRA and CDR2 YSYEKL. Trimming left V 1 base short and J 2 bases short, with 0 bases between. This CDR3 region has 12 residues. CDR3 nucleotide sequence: TGCGCCAGCAGCCAAGCCTACAATGAGCAGTTCTTC. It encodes CASSQAYNEQFF.

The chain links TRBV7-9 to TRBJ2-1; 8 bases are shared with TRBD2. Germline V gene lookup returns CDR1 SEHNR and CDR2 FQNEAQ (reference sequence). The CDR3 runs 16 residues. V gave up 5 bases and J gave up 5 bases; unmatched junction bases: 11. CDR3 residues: CASSPTGGGWDNEQFF. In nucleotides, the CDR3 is TGTGCCAGCAGCCCCACCGGCGGGGGGTGGGACAATGAGCAGTTCTTC.

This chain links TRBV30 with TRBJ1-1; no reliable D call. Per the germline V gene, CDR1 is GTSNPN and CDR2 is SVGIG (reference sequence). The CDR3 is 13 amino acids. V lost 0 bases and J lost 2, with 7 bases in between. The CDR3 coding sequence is TGTGCCTGGAGTGTACTATCTAACACTGAAGCTTTCTTT. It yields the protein CAWSVLSNTEAFF. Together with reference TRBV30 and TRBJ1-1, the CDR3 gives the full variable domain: SQTIHQWPATLVQPVGSPLSLECTVEGTSNPNLYWYRQAAGRGLQLLFYSVGIGQISSEVPQNLSASRPQDRQFILSSKKLLLSDSGFYLCAWSVLSNTEAFFGQGTRLTVV.

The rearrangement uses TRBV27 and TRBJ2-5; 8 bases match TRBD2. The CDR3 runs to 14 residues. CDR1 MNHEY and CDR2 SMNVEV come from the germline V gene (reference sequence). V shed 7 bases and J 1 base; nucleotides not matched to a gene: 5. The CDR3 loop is CASKGGRSQETQYF. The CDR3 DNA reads TGTGCCAGCAAGGGCGGGAGGTCCCAAGAGACCCAGTACTTC.

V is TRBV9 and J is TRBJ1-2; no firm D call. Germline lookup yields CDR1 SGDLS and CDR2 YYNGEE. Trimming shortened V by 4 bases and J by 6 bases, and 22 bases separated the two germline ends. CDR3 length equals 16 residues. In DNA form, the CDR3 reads TGTGCCAGCAGCTCAACTTTGTGGTTGGGTGTTGATGGCTACACCTTC. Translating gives CASSSTLWLGVDGYTF.

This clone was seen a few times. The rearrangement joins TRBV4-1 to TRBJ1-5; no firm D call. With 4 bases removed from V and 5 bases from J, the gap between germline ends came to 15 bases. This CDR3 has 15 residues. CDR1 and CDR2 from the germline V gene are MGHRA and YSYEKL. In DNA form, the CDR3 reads TGCGCCAGCAGCCCCTTTCCTACAGACGATCAGCCCCAGCATTTT. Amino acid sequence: CASSPFPTDDQPQHF.

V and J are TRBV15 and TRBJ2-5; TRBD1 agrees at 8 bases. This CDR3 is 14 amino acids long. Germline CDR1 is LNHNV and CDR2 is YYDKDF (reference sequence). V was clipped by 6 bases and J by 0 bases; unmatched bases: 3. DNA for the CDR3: TGTGCCACCAGGTGGGACAGGAACCAAGAGACCCAGTACTTC. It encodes CATRWDRNQETQYF.

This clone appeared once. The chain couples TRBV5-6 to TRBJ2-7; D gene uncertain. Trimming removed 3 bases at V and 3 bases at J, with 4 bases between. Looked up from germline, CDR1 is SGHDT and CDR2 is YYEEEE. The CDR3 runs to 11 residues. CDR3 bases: TGTGCCAGCAGCTCCAACTACGAGCAGTACTTC. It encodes CASSSNYEQYF.

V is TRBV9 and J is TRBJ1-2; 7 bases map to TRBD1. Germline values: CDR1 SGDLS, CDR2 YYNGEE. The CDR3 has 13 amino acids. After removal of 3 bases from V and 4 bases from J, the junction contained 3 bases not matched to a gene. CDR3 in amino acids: CASSASGGYGYTF. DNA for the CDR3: TGTGCCAGCAGCGCATCAGGGGGCTATGGCTACACCTTC.

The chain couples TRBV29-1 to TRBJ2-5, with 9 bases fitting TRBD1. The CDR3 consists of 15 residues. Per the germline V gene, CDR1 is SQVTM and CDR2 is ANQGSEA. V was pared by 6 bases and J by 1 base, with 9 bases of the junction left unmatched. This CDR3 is CSVAGTGPLQETQYF. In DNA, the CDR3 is TGCAGCGTGGCCGGGACAGGGCCCCTCCAAGAGACCCAGTACTTC.

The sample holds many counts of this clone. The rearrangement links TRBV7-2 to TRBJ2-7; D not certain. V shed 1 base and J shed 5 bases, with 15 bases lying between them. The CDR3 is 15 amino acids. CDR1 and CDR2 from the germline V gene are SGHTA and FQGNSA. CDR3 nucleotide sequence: TGTGCCAGCAGCTTAGTGGGCAGCCCTGGGGACGAGCAGTACTTC. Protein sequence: CASSLVGSPGDEQYF.

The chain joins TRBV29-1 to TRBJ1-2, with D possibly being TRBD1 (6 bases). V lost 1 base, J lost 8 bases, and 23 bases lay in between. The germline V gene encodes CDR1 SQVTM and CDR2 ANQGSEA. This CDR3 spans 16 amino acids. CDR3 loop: CSVEGGPGAGALGYTF. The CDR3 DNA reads TGCAGCGTTGAAGGGGGCCCTGGCGCGGGGGCGCTCGGCTACACCTTC.

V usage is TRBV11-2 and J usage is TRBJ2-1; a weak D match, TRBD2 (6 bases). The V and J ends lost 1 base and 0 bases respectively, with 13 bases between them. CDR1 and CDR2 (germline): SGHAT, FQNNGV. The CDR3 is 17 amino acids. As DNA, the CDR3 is TGTGCCAGCAGCTTAGGTTCGGCGGGGACCTCCTACAATGAGCAGTTCTTC. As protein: CASSLGSAGTSYNEQFF.

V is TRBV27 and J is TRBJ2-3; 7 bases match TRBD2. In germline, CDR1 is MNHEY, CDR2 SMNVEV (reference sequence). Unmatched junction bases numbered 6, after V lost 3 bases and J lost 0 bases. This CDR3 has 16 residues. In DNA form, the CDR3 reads TGTGCCAGCAGTTTCGGCGGGGGAGGTAGCACAGATACGCAGTATTTT. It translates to CASSFGGGGSTDTQYF.

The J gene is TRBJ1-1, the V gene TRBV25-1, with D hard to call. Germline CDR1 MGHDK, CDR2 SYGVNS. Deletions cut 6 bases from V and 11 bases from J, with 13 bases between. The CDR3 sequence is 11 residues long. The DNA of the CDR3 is TGTGCCAGCAGAGAACGCAGGAAGGCTTTCTTT. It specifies CASRERRKAFF. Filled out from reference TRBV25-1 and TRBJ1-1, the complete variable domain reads EADIYQTPRYLVIGTGKKITLECSQTMGHDKMYWYQQDPGMELHLIHYSYGVNSTEKGDLSSESTVSRIRTEHFPLTLESARPSHTSQYLCASRERRKAFFGQGTRLTVV.

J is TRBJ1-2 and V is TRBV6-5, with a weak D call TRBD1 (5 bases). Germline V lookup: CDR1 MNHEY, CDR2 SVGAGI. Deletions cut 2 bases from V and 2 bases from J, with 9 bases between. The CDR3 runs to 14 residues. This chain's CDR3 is CASSYGTRNYGYTF. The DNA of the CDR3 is TGTGCCAGCAGTTACGGGACGCGAAACTATGGCTACACCTTC.

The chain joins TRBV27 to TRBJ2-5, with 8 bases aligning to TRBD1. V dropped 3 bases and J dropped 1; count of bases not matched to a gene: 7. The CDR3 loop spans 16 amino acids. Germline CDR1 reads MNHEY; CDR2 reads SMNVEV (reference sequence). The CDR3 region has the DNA TGTGCCAGCAGTTTCCTCGGACAGGGAGGCCAAGAGACCCAGTACTTC. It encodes CASSFLGQGGQETQYF.

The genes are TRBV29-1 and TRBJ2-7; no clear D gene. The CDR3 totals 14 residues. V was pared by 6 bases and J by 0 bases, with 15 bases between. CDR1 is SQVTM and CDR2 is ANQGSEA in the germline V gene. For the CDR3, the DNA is TGCAGCGTCCAGACATCCTCGCCCTCCTACGAGCAGTACTTC. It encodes CSVQTSSPSYEQYF.

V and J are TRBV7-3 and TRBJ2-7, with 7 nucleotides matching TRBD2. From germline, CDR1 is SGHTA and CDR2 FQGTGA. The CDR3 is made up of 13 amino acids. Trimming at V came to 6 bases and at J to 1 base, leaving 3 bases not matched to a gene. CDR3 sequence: CASRAGESYEQYF. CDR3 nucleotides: TGTGCCAGCAGGGCGGGAGAATCCTACGAGCAGTACTTC.

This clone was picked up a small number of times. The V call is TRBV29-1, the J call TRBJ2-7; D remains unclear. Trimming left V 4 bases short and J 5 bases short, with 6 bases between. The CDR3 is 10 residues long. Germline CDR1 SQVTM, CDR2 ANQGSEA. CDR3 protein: CSVVVHEQYF. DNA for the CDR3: TGCAGCGTTGTCGTTCACGAGCAGTACTTC.